The TCR beta chain described here comes from a study of shared clonotypes between healthy human individuals. About the study: The plates for each donor numbered three CD4 naive, three CD4 memory, two CD8 naive and one CD8 memory. The study's findings and limits: Measured sharing among donors was expected to vary with sequencing depth. Shared clonotypes: about 5% naive CD4, roughly 4% naive CD8, 2% to 2.5% memory CD4, 0.4% memory CD8.

Looked up from germline, CDR1 is SGHNT and CDR2 is YYREEE (reference sequence). CDR3 size: 16 residues. The V end lost 5 bases, the J end lost 0 bases, and 17 bases lay between the germline ends. This clone was counted once. Its specificity is unknown. Repertoires were generated with immunoSEQ multiplex PCR, while TCRdb's copy carries only in-frame clones and drops some. Among roughly 1,500,000 clones, under 99% were seen once, and the ten largest hold approximately 0.44%. The receptor comes from a man aged 30 to 45 in good health. Sequenced input: naive CD4+ T cells sorted from blood. This sample's subset: CD45RA+ positively selected. The rearrangement links TRBV5-4 to TRBJ1-1; weak D call: TRBD1 (5 bases). This chain's CDR3 is CASSSGTLVLNTEAFF. DNA of the CDR3: TGTGCCAGCAGTTCCGGGACTCTTGTCCTGAACACTGAAGCTTTCTTT.